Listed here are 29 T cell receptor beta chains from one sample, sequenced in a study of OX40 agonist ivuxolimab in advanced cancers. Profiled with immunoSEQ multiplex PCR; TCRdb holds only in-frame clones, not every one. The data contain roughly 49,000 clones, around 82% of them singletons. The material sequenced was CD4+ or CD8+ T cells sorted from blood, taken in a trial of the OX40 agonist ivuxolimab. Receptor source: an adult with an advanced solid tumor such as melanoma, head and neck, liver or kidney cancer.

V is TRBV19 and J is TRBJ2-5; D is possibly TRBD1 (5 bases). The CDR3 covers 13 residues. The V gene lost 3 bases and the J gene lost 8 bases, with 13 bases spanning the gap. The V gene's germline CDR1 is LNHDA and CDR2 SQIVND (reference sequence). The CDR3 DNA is TGTGCCAGTAGTATCCTAGTAGGGGAAACCCAGTACTTC. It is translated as CASSILVGETQYF. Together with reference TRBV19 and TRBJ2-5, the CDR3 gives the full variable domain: DGGITQSPKYLFRKEGQNVTLSCEQNLNHDAMYWYRQDPGQGLRLIYYSQIVNDFQKGDIAEGYSVSREKKESFPLTVTSAQKNPTAFYLCASSILVGETQYFGPGTRLLVL.

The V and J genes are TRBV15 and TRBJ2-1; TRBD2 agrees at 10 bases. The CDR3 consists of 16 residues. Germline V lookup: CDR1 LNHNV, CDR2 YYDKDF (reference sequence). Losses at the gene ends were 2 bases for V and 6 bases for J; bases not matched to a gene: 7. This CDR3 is CATSRKGTSASNEQFF. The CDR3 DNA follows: TGTGCCACCAGCAGAAAAGGGACTAGCGCCTCCAATGAGCAGTTCTTC.

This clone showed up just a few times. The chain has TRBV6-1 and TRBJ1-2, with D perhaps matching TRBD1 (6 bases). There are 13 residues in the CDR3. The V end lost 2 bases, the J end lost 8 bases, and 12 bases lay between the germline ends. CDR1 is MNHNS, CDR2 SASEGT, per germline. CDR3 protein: CASSEHRAGGYTF. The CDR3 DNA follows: TGTGCCAGCAGTGAACACAGGGCAGGCGGCTACACCTTC.

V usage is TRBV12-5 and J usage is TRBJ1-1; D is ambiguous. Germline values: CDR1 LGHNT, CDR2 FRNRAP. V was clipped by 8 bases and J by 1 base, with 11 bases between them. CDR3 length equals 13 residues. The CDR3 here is CASLRTENTEAFF. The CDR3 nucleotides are TGTGCTAGTCTCAGGACGGAGAACACTGAAGCTTTCTTT.

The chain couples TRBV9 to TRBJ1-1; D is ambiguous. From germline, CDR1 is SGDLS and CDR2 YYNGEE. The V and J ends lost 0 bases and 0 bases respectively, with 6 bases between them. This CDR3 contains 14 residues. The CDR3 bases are TGTGCCAGCAGCGTAGTTGGGGTGAACACTGAAGCTTTCTTT. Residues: CASSVVGVNTEAFF. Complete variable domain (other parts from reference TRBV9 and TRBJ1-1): DSGVTQTPKHLITATGQRVTLRCSPRSGDLSVYWYQQSLDQGLQFLIQYYNGEERAKGNILERFSAQQFPDLHSELNLSSLELGDSALYFCASSVVGVNTEAFFGQGTRLTVV.

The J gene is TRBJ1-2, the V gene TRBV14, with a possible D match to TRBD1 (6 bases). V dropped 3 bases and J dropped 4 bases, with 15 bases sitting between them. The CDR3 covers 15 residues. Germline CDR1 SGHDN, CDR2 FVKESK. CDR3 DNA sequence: TGTGCCAGCAGCCACGAGCGGGGGGGCAGCTATGGCTACACCTTC. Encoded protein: CASSHERGGSYGYTF.

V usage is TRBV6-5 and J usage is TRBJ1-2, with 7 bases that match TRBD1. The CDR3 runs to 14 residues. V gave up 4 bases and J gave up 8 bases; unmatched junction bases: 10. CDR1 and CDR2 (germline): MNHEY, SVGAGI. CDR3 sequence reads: CASSSTFRDRGYTF. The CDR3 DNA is TGTGCCAGCAGTTCAACCTTCCGGGACAGAGGCTACACCTTC.

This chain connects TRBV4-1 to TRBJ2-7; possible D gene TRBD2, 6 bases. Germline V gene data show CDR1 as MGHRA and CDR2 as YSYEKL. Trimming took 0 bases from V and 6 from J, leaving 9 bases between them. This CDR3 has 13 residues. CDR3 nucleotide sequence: TGCGCCAGCAGCCAAGAGGCGGGGTTCGAGCAGTACTTC. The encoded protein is CASSQEAGFEQYF.

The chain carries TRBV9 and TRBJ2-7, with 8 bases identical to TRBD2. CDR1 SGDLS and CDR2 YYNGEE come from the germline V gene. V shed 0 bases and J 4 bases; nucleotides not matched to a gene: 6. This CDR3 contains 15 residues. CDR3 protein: CASSVASGLTYEQYF. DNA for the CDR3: TGTGCCAGCAGCGTAGCTAGCGGGCTGACATACGAGCAGTACTTC.

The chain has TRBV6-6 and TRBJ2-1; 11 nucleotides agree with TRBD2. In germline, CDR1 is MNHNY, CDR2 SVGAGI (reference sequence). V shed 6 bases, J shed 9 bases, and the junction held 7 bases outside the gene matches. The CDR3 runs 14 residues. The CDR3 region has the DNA TGTGCCAGCAGGGCGGGACTAGCGGTCGGTGAGCAGTTCTTC. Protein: CASRAGLAVGEQFF.

The CDR3 protein is CASSPLDRKRTDTQYF. CDR3 coding DNA: TGTGCCAGCAGTCCCCTGGACAGGAAGCGCACAGATACGCAGTATTTT. This chain joins TRBV27 and TRBJ2-3, with TRBD1 identical over 7 bases. The V and J ends lost 5 bases and 1 base, in that order; junction bases with no gene match: 9. The CDR3 runs 16 residues. Germline values: CDR1 MNHEY, CDR2 SMNVEV (reference sequence).

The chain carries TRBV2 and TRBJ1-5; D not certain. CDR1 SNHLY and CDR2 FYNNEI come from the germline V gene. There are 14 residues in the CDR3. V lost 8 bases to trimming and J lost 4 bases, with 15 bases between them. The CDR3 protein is CASALFKGNQPQHF. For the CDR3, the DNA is TGTGCCAGCGCCTTGTTCAAGGGTAATCAGCCCCAGCATTTT.

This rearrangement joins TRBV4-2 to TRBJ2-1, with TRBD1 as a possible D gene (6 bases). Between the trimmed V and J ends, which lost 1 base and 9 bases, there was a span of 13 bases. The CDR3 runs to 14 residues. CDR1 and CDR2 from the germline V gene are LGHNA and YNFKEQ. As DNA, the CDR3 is TGTGCCAGCAGCCAAGGTGACAGGACGGGTGAGCAGTTCTTC. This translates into CASSQGDRTGEQFF.

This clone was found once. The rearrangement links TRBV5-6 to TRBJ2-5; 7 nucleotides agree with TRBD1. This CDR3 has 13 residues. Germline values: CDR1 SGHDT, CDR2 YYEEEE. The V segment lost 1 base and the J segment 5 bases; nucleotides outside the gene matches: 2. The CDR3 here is CASSLKGAETQYF. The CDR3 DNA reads TGTGCCAGCAGCTTGAAGGGGGCGGAGACCCAGTACTTC.

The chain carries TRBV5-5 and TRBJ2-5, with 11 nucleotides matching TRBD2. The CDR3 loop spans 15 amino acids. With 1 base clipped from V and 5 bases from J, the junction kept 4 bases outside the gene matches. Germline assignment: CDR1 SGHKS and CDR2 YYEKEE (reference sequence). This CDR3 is CASSLNSGGAETQYF. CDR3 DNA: TGTGCCAGCAGCTTGAATAGCGGGGGGGCCGAGACCCAGTACTTC.

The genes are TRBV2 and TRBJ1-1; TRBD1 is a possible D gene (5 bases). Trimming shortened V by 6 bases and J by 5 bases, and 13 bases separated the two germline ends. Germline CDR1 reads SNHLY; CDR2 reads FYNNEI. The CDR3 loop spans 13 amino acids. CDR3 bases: TGTGCCAGCAGGAACTCCGGGGGGACTGAAGCTTTCTTT. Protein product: CASRNSGGTEAFF.

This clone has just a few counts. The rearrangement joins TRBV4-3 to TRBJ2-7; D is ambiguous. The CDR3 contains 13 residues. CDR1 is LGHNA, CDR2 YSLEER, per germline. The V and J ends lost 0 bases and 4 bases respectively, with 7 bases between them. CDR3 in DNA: TGCGCCAGCAGCCAAGATCTGGGATACGAGCAGTACTTC. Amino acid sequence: CASSQDLGYEQYF.

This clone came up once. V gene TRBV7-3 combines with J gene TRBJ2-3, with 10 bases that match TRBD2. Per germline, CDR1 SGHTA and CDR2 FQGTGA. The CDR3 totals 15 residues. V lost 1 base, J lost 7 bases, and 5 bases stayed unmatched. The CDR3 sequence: CASSLRGSGGNTQYF. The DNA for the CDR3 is TGTGCCAGCAGCTTAAGGGGTAGCGGGGGGAATACGCAGTATTTT.

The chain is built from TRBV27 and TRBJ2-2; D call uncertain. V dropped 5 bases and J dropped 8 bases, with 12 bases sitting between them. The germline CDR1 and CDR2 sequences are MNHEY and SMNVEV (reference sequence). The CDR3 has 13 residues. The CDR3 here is CASSPFTGGELFF. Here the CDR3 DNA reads TGTGCCAGCAGTCCCTTCACTGGGGGGGAGCTGTTTTTT.

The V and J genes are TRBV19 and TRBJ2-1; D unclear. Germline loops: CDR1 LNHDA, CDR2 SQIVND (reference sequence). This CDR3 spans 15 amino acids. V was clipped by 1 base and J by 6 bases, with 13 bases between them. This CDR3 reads CASSIVLRDVNEQFF. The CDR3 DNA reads TGTGCCAGTAGTATAGTACTTCGTGACGTCAATGAGCAGTTCTTC.

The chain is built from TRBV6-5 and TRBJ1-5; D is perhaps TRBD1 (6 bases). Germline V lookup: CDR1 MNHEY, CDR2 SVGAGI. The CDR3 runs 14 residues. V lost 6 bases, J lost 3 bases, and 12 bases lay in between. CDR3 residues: CASSISGHNQPQHF. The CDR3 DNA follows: TGTGCCAGCAGCATCTCGGGACACAATCAGCCCCAGCATTTT.

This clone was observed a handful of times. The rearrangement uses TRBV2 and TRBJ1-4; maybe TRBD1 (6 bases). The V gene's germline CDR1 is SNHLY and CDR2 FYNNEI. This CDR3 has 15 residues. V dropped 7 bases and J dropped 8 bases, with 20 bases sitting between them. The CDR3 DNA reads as TGTGCCAGCACCCCCAAAACAGGGTTTTTAGAAAAACTGTTTTTT. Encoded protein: CASTPKTGFLEKLFF.

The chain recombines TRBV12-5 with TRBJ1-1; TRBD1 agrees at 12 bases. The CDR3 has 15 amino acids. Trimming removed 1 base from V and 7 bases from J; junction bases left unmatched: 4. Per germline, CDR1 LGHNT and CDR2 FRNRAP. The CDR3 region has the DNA TGTGCTAGTGGTTTGGGGGACAGGGGGCATGATGAAGCTTTCTTT. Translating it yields CASGLGDRGHDEAFF.

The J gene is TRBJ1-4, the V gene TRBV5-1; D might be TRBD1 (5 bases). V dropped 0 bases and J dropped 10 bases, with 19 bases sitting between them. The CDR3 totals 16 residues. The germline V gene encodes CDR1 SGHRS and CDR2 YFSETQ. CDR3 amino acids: CASSLEGRTITGKLFF. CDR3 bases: TGCGCCAGCAGCTTGGAGGGGCGGACTATAACCGGAAAACTGTTTTTT.

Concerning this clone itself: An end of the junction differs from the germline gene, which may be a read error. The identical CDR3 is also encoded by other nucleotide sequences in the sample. Written as DNA, the CDR3 is TGTGCTAGCAGCTTAACAACCCGGACAGGCTCCCGGAGCACTGAAGCTTTCTTT. Its protein product is CASSLTTRTGSRSTEAFF. V is TRBV13 and J is TRBJ1-1, with TRBD1 identical over 7 bases. The CDR3 extends over 18 amino acids. From germline, CDR1 is PRHDT and CDR2 FYEKMQ (reference sequence).

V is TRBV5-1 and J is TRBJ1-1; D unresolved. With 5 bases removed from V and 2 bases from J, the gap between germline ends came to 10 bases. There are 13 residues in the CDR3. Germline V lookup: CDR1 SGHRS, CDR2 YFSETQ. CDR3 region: CASRFRQNTEAFF. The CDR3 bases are TGCGCCAGCAGATTCCGGCAAAACACTGAAGCTTTCTTT.

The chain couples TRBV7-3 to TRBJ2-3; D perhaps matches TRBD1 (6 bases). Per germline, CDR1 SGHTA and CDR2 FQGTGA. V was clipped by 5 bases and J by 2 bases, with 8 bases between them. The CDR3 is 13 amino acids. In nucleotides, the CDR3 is TGTGCCAGCAGCCAGGGGTCCACAGATACGCAGTATTTT. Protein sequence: CASSQGSTDTQYF.

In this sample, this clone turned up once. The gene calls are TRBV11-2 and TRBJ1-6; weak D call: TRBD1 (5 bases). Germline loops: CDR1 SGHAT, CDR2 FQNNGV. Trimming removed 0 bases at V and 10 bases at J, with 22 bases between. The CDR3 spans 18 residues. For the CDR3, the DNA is TGTGCCAGCAGCTTAGACGGGGTCGGGGGAAGGGCAGGCTCACCCCTCCACTTT. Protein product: CASSLDGVGGRAGSPLHF.

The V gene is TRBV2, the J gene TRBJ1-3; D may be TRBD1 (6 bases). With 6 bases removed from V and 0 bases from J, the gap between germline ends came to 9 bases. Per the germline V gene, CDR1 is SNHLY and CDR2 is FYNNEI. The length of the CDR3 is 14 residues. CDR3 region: CASRRTDSGNTIYF. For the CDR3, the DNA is TGTGCCAGCAGGAGGACAGACTCTGGAAACACCATATATTTT.